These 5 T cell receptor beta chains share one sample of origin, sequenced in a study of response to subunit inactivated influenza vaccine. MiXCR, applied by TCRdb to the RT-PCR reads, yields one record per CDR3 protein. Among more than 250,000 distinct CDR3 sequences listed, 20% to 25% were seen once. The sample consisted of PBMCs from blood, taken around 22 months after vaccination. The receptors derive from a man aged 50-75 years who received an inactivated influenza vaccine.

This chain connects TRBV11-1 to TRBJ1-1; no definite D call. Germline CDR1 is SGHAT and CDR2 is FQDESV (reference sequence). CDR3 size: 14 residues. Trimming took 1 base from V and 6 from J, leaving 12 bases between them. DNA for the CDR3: TGTGCCAGCAGCTTAGGGGGTCGGATCCCTGAAGCTTTCTTT. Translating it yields CASSLGGRIPEAFF.

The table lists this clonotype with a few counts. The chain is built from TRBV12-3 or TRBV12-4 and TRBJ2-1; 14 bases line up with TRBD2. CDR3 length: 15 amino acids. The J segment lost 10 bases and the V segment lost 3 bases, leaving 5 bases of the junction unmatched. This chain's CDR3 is CASSFGLAGGEEQFF. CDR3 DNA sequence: TGTGCCAGCAGTTTTGGACTAGCGGGAGGAGAGGAGCAGTTCTTC.

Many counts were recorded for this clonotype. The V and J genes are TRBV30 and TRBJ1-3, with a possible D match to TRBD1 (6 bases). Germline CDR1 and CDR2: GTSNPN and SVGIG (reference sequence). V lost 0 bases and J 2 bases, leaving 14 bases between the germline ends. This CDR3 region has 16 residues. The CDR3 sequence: CAWSVLLSGAGNTIYF. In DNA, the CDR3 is TGTGCCTGGAGTGTACTCTTGTCAGGGGCTGGAAACACCATATATTTT.

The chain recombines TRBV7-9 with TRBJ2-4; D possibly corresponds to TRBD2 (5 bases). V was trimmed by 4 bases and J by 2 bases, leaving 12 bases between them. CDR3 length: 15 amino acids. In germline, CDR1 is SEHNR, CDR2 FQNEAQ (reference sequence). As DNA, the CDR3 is TGTGCCAGCAGCTACCTTGAGGGATCCAAAAACATTCAGTACTTC. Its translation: CASSYLEGSKNIQYF.

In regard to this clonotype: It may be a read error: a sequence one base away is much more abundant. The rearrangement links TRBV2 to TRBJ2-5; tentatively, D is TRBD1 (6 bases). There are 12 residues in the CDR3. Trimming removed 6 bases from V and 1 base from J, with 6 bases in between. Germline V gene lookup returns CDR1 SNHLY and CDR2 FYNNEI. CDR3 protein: CASRGAQETQYF. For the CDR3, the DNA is TGTGCCAGCAGGGGGGCCCAAGAGACCCAGTACTTC. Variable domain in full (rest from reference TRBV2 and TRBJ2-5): EPEVTQTPSHQVTQMGQEVILRCVPISNHLYFYWYRQILGQKVEFLVSFYNNEISEKSEIFDDQFSVERPDGSNFTLKIRSTKLEDSAMYFCASRGAQETQYFGPGTRLLVL.